The present T cell receptor (beta chain) was sequenced within a study of molecular identifiers for immune sequencing clone quantification (dated by TCRdb to 2017 to 2018). For context, the study as a whole: In a replicate experiment, RNA from roughly 21,000 or 96,000 naive CD8 T cells was split into five aliquots, four of which were sequenced. CD8 T cells were used in a methods study to benchmark molecular-identifier clustering-based TCR repertoire sequencing (MIDCIRS) and TCR RNA copy counting.

There are 17 amino acids in the CDR3, from cysteine to phenylalanine inclusive. This entry keeps only the CDR3 DNA: 51 bases, framed from base 1. Trimmed from V: 2 bases; trimmed from J: 6 bases; junction bases lacking a gene match: 11. The germline V gene encodes CDR1 PRHDT and CDR2 FYEKMQ (reference sequence). Naive CD8 T cell libraries were made from about 20,000 to 1,000,000 sorted cells using 10%, 30% or 50% of purified RNA. Naive CD8 T cells, defined as CD8+CD4-CCR7+CD45RA+, were FACS-sorted into RLT Plus buffer on a BD FACSAria II. To test detection sensitivity, Jurkat RNA equivalent to about eleven TCR copies was spiked into samples of about 19,000-1,000,000 naive CD8 T cells. CD8 T cells were enriched using RosetteSep CD8+ T Cell Enrichment Cocktail and Ficoll-Paque, and the enriched cells then underwent ACK red cell lysis. This clonotype has a handful of counts. This receptor's antigen is unknown. No base qualities exist here, and no much larger clone lies one base off it.

Libraries were prepared through PCR. The sample was run on a NextSeq 500. Bulk TCR libraries were made following a previously described method, with the TCR primers given in Table S5. Purification of total RNA was performed with the Qiagen AllPrep DNA/RNA kit. Before analysis, reads from multiple sequencing runs of one library were combined. On the authors' methods: Reads were retained only if an exact TCR constant sequence was present, and the retained reads were trimmed to 150 nt and grouped according to their 12-nt molecular barcodes. Reads within each barcode group were sub-clustered using a 15% Levenshtein threshold, and quality-weighted consensus sequences were constructed for each RNA molecule. Non-functional sequences were removed, as were lower-count sequences one edit away from another. Barcode sub-clusters with fewer than 20% of the maximum read count were removed, based on fitting two negative binomial distributions. TCRdb ran its own pipeline on the public reads, namely fastp trimming at Q25 and MiXCR clone calling, and kept in-frame beta chains. Records with the same CDR3 protein are collapsed into one entry carrying the most frequent genes and DNA. In this record, the V and J calls reflect TCRdb's handling and not the investigators' own analysis. For this sample there are some 320,000 distinct CDR3 sequences; 24% appear just once. The ten largest clonotypes hold about 0.73% of the sample.

Points the paper makes about the study in general: When barcode sub-clustering was omitted, TCR diversity was inflated by chimeric consensus sequences, with chimeras reaching as high as 47%. Spiked-in Jurkat TCR RNA equal to a single cell's worth was reported to be detectable even within 1,100,000 naive CD8 T cells. Highly expanded clone sizes could be underestimated because identical TCR molecules may share a barcode. In CMV-specific effector cells, over 99% of molecules were held by clones above 20 RNA copies, whereas under 1% of molecules were held by such clones in naive cells. Spiked-in Jurkat TCR RNA (about ten copies' worth), which is not part of the donor repertoire, was contained in the naive libraries. Modeling indicated around 3.2 TCR RNA copies recovered per cell, compared with 9.5 to 10 by digital PCR, which implies a capture efficiency of around 29%.

The receptor chain draws on TRBV13 and TRBJ2-4; TRBD2 agrees with 9 junctional bases. This receptor was obtained from a human donor in good health. Some libraries in this study had Jurkat cell RNA spiked in. The sample comprised naive CD8+ T cells from blood, with Jurkat cell RNA spiked in. According to the study, the label for this sample's cell subset or site signals: FACS-sorted CD8+CD4-CCR7+CD45RA+ naive T cells. The DNA is as follows: TGTGCCAGCAGCTTAAAACATGCGGGAGGGATATCAAACATTCAGTACTTC. Its protein reads: CASSLKHAGGISNIQYF.